One and the same sample provided the 24 T cell receptor beta chains below, sequenced in a study of T-cell memory formation after mild COVID-19. A single record per CDR3 protein comes from TCRdb applying MiXCR to the 5' RACE reads. Found here are about 45,000 distinct CDR3 sequences, about 7.1% of them singletons; the top ten hold approximately 1.5%. The sample comprised PBMCs or a T cell subset sorted from them (not recorded which). The receptors were gathered from a man in his late teens or twenties who had mild COVID-19 (a few samples of this study predate the infection). Cell type and time point are not known.

This clonotype has only a few counts. The J gene is TRBJ1-1, the V gene TRBV7-8, with D perhaps TRBD1 (5 bases). The ends were cut back, 8 bases at V and 0 bases at J, with 13 bases in the middle. Germline values: CDR1 SGHVS, CDR2 FQNEAQ. The CDR3 runs to 14 residues. The CDR3 DNA sequence: TGTGCCAGCTCCCCCGTCAGGGTGAACACTGAAGCTTTCTTT. Translation gives CASSPVRVNTEAFF.

The table lists this clonotype with many counts. The V and J genes are TRBV27 and TRBJ2-5; perhaps TRBD2 as D (5 bases). CDR1 and CDR2 from the germline V gene are MNHEY and SMNVEV (reference sequence). V was shortened by 5 bases and J by 2 bases, with 12 bases between the two germline ends. CDR3 size: 14 residues. The CDR3 loop reads CASSPRGLQETQYF. The CDR3 region has the DNA TGTGCCAGCAGTCCACGGGGATTACAAGAGACCCAGTACTTC.

This clonotype has only a few counts. The chain employs TRBV5-1 and TRBJ1-2; D is undetermined. Trimming took off 7 bases at V and 2 bases at J, with 15 bases between the two ends. CDR3 length: 14 residues. Germline assignment: CDR1 SGHRS and CDR2 YFSETQ. CDR3 residues: CASQPGDPNYGYTF. The DNA of the CDR3 is TGCGCCAGCCAACCGGGAGATCCCAACTATGGCTACACCTTC.

The J gene is TRBJ1-1, the V gene TRBV3-1; D unresolved. The CDR3 runs 12 residues. Germline-derived CDR1 and CDR2 are LGHDT and YNNKEL (reference sequence). V lost 7 bases to trimming and J lost 4 bases, with 10 bases between them. CDR3 loop: CASTRAGTEAFF. CDR3 nucleotide sequence: TGTGCCAGCACCCGAGCAGGCACTGAAGCTTTCTTT. The whole variable domain, remainder taken from reference TRBV3-1 and TRBJ1-1, is DTAVSQTPKYLVTQMGNDKSIKCEQNLGHDTMYWYKQDSKKFLKIMFSYNNKELIINETVPNRFSPKSPDKAHLNLHINSLELGDSAVYFCASTRAGTEAFFGQGTRLTVV.

This clonotype was counted ten times or more. V usage is TRBV10-3 and J usage is TRBJ2-6; a possible D gene is TRBD2 (6 bases). Germline V gene sequence: CDR1 ENHRY, CDR2 SYGVKD. There are 17 residues in the CDR3. Between the trimmed V and J ends, which lost 3 bases and 0 bases, there was a span of 12 bases. The CDR3 bases are TGTGCCATCAGTGACTTGGCGGGGCACTCTGGGGCCAACGTCCTGACTTTC. It translates to CAISDLAGHSGANVLTF.

This clonotype was seen more than once but under ten times. The rearrangement joins TRBV6-2 or TRBV6-3 to TRBJ1-5; a weak D match, TRBD1 (6 bases). Between the trimmed V and J ends, which lost 7 bases and 7 bases, there was a span of 20 bases. This CDR3 region has 15 residues. Germline lookup yields CDR1 MNHEY and CDR2 SVGEGT. This CDR3 reads CASIEGGLLGQPQHF. CDR3 nucleotide sequence: TGTGCCAGCATAGAGGGGGGCCTCTTAGGGCAGCCCCAGCATTTT.

The table lists this clonotype with a few counts. J is TRBJ2-3 and V is TRBV20-1; 7 bases map to TRBD1. Germline lookup yields CDR1 DFQATT and CDR2 SNEGSKA (reference sequence). There are 14 residues in the CDR3. Unmatched junction bases numbered 7, after V lost 5 bases and J lost 2 bases. Here the CDR3 DNA reads TGCAGTGCTGGTCGGACAGGTGTCACAGATACGCAGTATTTT. Translating it yields CSAGRTGVTDTQYF.

This clonotype showed up just a few times. Compared with germline, one end of the junction differs, possibly owing to a read error. The V and J genes are TRBV2 and TRBJ1-2; D is perhaps TRBD1 (5 bases). From germline, CDR1 is SNHLY and CDR2 FYNNEI. The CDR3 totals 14 residues. CDR3 bases: TGTGCCAGCAGCGCCGGGACGGATAACTATGGCTACACTTTC. As protein: CASSAGTDNYGYTF.

This clonotype was seen a handful of times. The V and J genes are TRBV7-8 and TRBJ1-5; the match to TRBD1 covers 7 bases. Germline values: CDR1 SGHVS, CDR2 FQNEAQ. Losses at the gene ends were 5 bases for V and 5 bases for J; bases not matched to a gene: 12. This CDR3 has 16 residues. CDR3 coding DNA: TGTGCCAGCAGCCCCCGACAGGGCGGTTTTCATCAGCCCCAGCATTTT. This gives the protein CASSPRQGGFHQPQHF.

This clonotype came up a few times. This sequence joins TRBV5-4 and TRBJ2-3; weak D call: TRBD2 (7 bases). V shed 2 bases and J shed 4 bases, with 14 bases lying between them. Per the germline V gene, CDR1 is SGHNT and CDR2 is YYREEE (reference sequence). The CDR3 is made up of 15 amino acids. The CDR3 sequence: CASSFSGGGSDTQYF. The CDR3 region has the DNA TGTGCCAGCAGCTTTTCGGGGGGCGGTTCAGATACGCAGTATTTT.

Many counts were recorded for this clonotype. The chain has TRBV5-1 and TRBJ2-7; D possibly corresponds to TRBD1 (6 bases). The CDR3 sequence is 15 residues long. Trimming pared 4 bases from V and 5 bases from J, leaving 19 bases between. Germline CDR1 reads SGHRS; CDR2 reads YFSETQ. CDR3: CASSVRDTVRDEQYF. In DNA, the CDR3 is TGCGCCAGCAGCGTCCGGGACACCGTCCGAGACGAGCAGTACTTC.

This clonotype was seen repeatedly, ten times or more. The junction departs from germline at one end; a sequencing error may be responsible. V is TRBV7-9 and J is TRBJ1-1, with D perhaps matching TRBD1 (5 bases). The CDR3 has 14 residues. CDR1 is SEHNR and CDR2 is FQNEAQ in the germline V gene (reference sequence). The CDR3 is CASSLDTPNAEAFF. The CDR3 DNA reads as TGTGCCAGCAGCCTGGACACCCCGAACGCTGAAGCTTTCTTT.

This clonotype was counted a few times. This chain uses TRBV20-1 with TRBJ2-3; D assignment may be TRBD1 or TRBD2 (5 bases each). The germline V gene encodes CDR1 DFQATT and CDR2 SNEGSKA (reference sequence). Trimming pared 0 bases from V and 3 bases from J, leaving 13 bases between. This CDR3 is 15 amino acids long. The CDR3 is CSARDPGTSTDTQYF. CDR3 nucleotide sequence: TGCAGTGCTAGAGATCCCGGGACCTCGACAGATACGCAGTATTTT.

CDR3 DNA sequence: TGTGCCAGCACCAATAGGGACTCCCATCAGCCCCAGCATTTT. Its protein is CASTNRDSHQPQHF. The chain uses TRBV5-6 and TRBJ1-5; maybe TRBD1 (5 bases). CDR3 length equals 14 residues. V lost 6 bases and J 5 bases, leaving 15 bases between the germline ends. Germline V gives CDR1 SGHDT, CDR2 YYEEEE.

The chain combines TRBV7-8 with TRBJ1-5; a weak D match, TRBD1 (5 bases). The CDR3 totals 14 residues. The V end was cut by 4 bases, the J end by 6 bases, with 13 bases between. The V gene's germline CDR1 is SGHVS and CDR2 FQNEAQ. CDR3 protein: CASSWQTVGQPQHF. DNA for the CDR3: TGTGCCAGCAGCTGGCAGACAGTGGGTCAGCCCCAGCATTTT.

This clonotype came up a few times. The rearrangement joins TRBV20-1 to TRBJ2-3; 8 bases align to TRBD2. CDR1 and CDR2 from the germline V gene are DFQATT and SNEGSKA (reference sequence). The CDR3 has 16 amino acids. V shed 1 base and J 0 bases; nucleotides not matched to a gene: 6. The CDR3 protein is CSARGTSGASTDTQYF. The CDR3 nucleotides read TGCAGTGCTAGAGGCACTAGCGGAGCTAGCACAGATACGCAGTATTTT.

The gene calls are TRBV6-1 and TRBJ2-7, with D tentatively TRBD2 (5 bases). Trimming left V 0 bases short and J 7 bases short, with 10 bases between. The germline V gene encodes CDR1 MNHNS and CDR2 SASEGT. There are 13 residues in the CDR3. In nucleotides, the CDR3 is TGTGCCAGCAGTGAAGCCCGACCGGGGGAGCAGTACGTC. Encoded protein: CASSEARPGEQYV.

This clonotype has only a few counts. This rearrangement joins TRBV4-1 to TRBJ1-2, with a possible D match to TRBD1 (5 bases). V was shortened by 3 bases and J by 2 bases, with 13 bases between the two germline ends. The CDR3 spans 15 residues. CDR1 is MGHRA and CDR2 is YSYEKL in the germline V gene. CDR3 sequence: CASSHPVGGNYGYTF. The DNA of the CDR3 is TGCGCCAGCAGCCACCCCGTGGGGGGAAACTATGGCTACACCTTC.

V gene TRBV4-1 combines with J gene TRBJ2-1; TRBD2 matches at 10 bases. The CDR3 is 17 amino acids. In germline, CDR1 is MGHRA, CDR2 YSYEKL. Losses at the gene ends were 0 bases for V and 9 bases for J; bases not matched to a gene: 11. In DNA form, the CDR3 reads TGCGCCAGCAGCCAAGATTTGAGCGGGGGGGTAGAAGGTGAGCAGTTCTTC. Residues: CASSQDLSGGVEGEQFF.

This clonotype was seen a handful of times. The J gene is TRBJ2-5, the V gene TRBV7-6; 10 nucleotides align to TRBD1. Germline V gives CDR1 SGHVS, CDR2 FNYEAQ. V was pared by 5 bases and J by 6 bases, with 12 bases of the junction left unmatched. The CDR3 runs 16 residues. CDR3 DNA sequence: TGTGCCAGCAGCCTGGGGACGACAGGGGGCGGGAAGACCCAGTACTTC. Translating gives CASSLGTTGGGKTQYF.

The chain is built from TRBV6-6 and TRBJ1-1, with D perhaps matching TRBD1 (6 bases). V was shortened by 6 bases and J by 3 bases, with 20 bases between the two germline ends. The CDR3 has 16 residues. Per germline, CDR1 MNHNY and CDR2 SVGAGI (reference sequence). CDR3 sequence reads: CASSTTGYGRYTEAFF. CDR3 DNA: TGTGCCAGCAGCACAACAGGGTACGGGCGCTACACTGAAGCTTTCTTT.

This rearrangement joins TRBV7-2 to TRBJ2-2; maybe TRBD1 (5 bases). This CDR3 is 12 amino acids long. The V gene lost 5 bases and the J gene lost 8 bases, with 9 bases spanning the gap. Per the germline V gene, CDR1 is SGHTA and CDR2 is FQGNSA. The CDR3 nucleotides are TGTGCCAGCAGCCGCCACAGGGGGGAGCTGTTTTTT. Its protein is CASSRHRGELFF.

This clonotype showed up just a few times. The gene calls are TRBV5-1 and TRBJ2-3, with TRBD2 as a possible D gene (6 bases). The V end was cut by 3 bases, the J end by 5 bases, with 16 bases between. This CDR3 region has 15 residues. Germline V gives CDR1 SGHRS, CDR2 YFSETQ. Here the CDR3 DNA reads TGCGCCAGCAGCTGGAGGACGGGAGCGGTAGATACGCAGTATTTT. Protein: CASSWRTGAVDTQYF.

This clonotype came up many times. The V gene is TRBV15, the J gene TRBJ2-7; D gene unclear. Trimming removed 0 bases at V and 0 bases at J, with 9 bases between. The CDR3 is 15 residues long. The V gene's germline CDR1 is LNHNV and CDR2 YYDKDF (reference sequence). CDR3 region: CATSREKGSSYEQYV. The CDR3 DNA reads TGTGCCACCAGCAGAGAAAAGGGCAGCTCCTACGAGCAGTACGTC.